Below, 14 T cell receptor beta chains from the same sample are listed, as sequenced in a study of blood T cell repertoires in COVID-19. Sequencing was performed with immunoSEQ multiplex PCR; in TCRdb, only in-frame clones are kept and a portion is missing. The data contain fewer than 350,000 clones, around nine tenths of them seen just once; the ten biggest clones take up roughly 6.8%. Sample: peripheral blood. The receptors stem from a woman aged 25-40 years with COVID-19, enrolled during active disease.

The CDR3 region is CASSLVRGAYNEQFF. CDR3 nucleotides: TGTGCCAGCAGCCTCGTGCGGGGGGCCTACAATGAGCAGTTCTTC. This chain joins TRBV7-2 and TRBJ2-1; 8 positions agree with TRBD2. V was clipped by 5 bases and J by 2 bases; unmatched bases: 5. CDR1 and CDR2 (germline): SGHTA, FQGNSA. This CDR3 contains 15 residues.

The rearrangement joins TRBV3-1 (or the pseudogene TRBV3-2) to TRBJ1-2; 11 bases map to TRBD1. The length of the CDR3 is 14 residues. V lost 4 bases, J lost 4 bases, and 2 bases stayed unmatched. Germline V gene sequence: CDR1 LGHDT, CDR2 YNNKEL (reference sequence). CDR3 DNA: TGTGCCAGCAGCCGAGGACAGGGGGCCTATGGCTACACCTTC. Translation: CASSRGQGAYGYTF.

This rearrangement joins TRBV2 to TRBJ2-3; D is uncertain. Trimming took 6 bases from V and 4 from J, leaving 5 bases between them. The CDR3 covers 11 residues. The V gene's germline CDR1 is SNHLY and CDR2 FYNNEI. Written as DNA, the CDR3 is TGTGCCAGCAGGAGTTCAGATACGCAGTATTTT. Protein: CASRSSDTQYF. Full variable domain (outside the CDR3, taken from reference TRBV2 and TRBJ2-3): EPEVTQTPSHQVTQMGQEVILRCVPISNHLYFYWYRQILGQKVEFLVSFYNNEISEKSEIFDDQFSVERPDGSNFTLKIRSTKLEDSAMYFCASRSSDTQYFGPGTRLTVL.

This chain links TRBV7-9 with TRBJ2-3; D possibly corresponds to TRBD2 (7 bases). The length of the CDR3 is 14 residues. Germline V lookup: CDR1 SEHNR, CDR2 FQNEAQ (reference sequence). V was pared by 5 bases and J by 4 bases, with 13 bases between. The CDR3, as DNA: TGTGCCAGCAGCCCCCAGGGGAGGGCAGATACGCAGTATTTT. This codes for CASSPQGRADTQYF.

The V gene is TRBV7-6, the J gene TRBJ2-1, with 10 bases fitting TRBD2. Trimming at V came to 5 bases and at J to 3 bases, leaving 4 bases not matched to a gene. The CDR3 is made up of 15 amino acids. Germline loops: CDR1 SGHVS, CDR2 FNYEAQ. DNA of the CDR3: TGTGCCAGCAGCCCGGGACTAGCGAGCTACAATGAGCAGTTCTTC. It yields the protein CASSPGLASYNEQFF. Supplemented by reference TRBV7-6 and TRBJ2-1, the full variable domain reads GAGVSQSPRYKVTKRGQDVALRCDPISGHVSLYWYRQALGQGPEFLTYFNYEAQQDKSGLPNDRFSAERPEGSISTLTIQRTEQRDSAMYRCASSPGLASYNEQFFGPGTRLTVL.

The chain employs TRBV5-1 and TRBJ1-2, with 7 bases that match TRBD1. The CDR3 has 17 residues. V lost 4 bases, J lost 0 bases, and 12 bases stayed unmatched. CDR1 and CDR2 from the germline V gene are SGHRS and YFSETQ. This CDR3 reads CASSVRDSLLSNYGYTF. In DNA form, the CDR3 reads TGCGCCAGCAGCGTCCGGGACAGTCTCCTTTCTAACTATGGCTACACCTTC.

This chain links TRBV3-1 (or the pseudogene TRBV3-2) with TRBJ1-1; 7 bases are a match to TRBD1. The CDR3 consists of 13 residues. Germline assignment: CDR1 LGHDT and CDR2 YNNKEL (reference sequence). The junction had 9 bases not matched to a gene; V was cut back by 2 bases and J by 12 bases. The DNA for the CDR3 is TGTGCCAGCAGCCAAATAACGACAGGGATAACTTTCTTT. This gives the protein CASSQITTGITFF.

There are a few counts of this clone. This sequence joins TRBV6-6 and TRBJ1-5; no clear D gene. Germline CDR1 reads MNHNY; CDR2 reads SVGAGI (reference sequence). Trimming pared 0 bases from V and 4 bases from J, leaving 10 bases between. This CDR3 spans 15 amino acids. CDR3 sequence reads: CASSYSSRDNQPQHF. CDR3 nucleotides: TGTGCCAGCAGTTACTCGAGTCGGGATAATCAGCCCCAGCATTTT.

The J gene is TRBJ2-2, the V gene TRBV19; 10 positions match TRBD1. This CDR3 contains 15 residues. Germline V CDR1 and CDR2: LNHDA, SQIVND (reference sequence). Trimming at V came to 2 bases and at J to 5 bases, leaving 2 bases not matched to a gene. The CDR3 region is CASSIPGQGTGELFF. CDR3 nucleotide sequence: TGTGCCAGTAGTATACCGGGACAGGGGACCGGGGAGCTGTTTTTT.

This clone was recorded once. The CDR3 sequence: CSVEDRRGRLDEQFF. DNA of the CDR3: TGCAGCGTTGAAGATCGCAGGGGGCGTTTAGATGAGCAGTTCTTC. The genes are TRBV29-1 and TRBJ2-1; TRBD1 matches at 8 bases. V gave up 0 bases and J gave up 8 bases; unmatched junction bases: 9. CDR1 is SQVTM, CDR2 ANQGSEA, per germline. The CDR3 consists of 15 residues.

V usage is TRBV18 and J usage is TRBJ1-5, with 11 bases lining up with TRBD1. The CDR3 length is 15 residues. In germline, CDR1 is KGHSH, CDR2 LQKENI. J was trimmed by 7 bases and V by 4 bases; bases with no gene match: 6. In nucleotides, the CDR3 is TGTGCCAGCTCACTCCCGGGACAGGGGGGGCAGCCCCAGCATTTT. This sequence encodes CASSLPGQGGQPQHF.

The chain uses TRBV15 and TRBJ2-7; 7 nucleotides align to TRBD1. CDR1 and CDR2 from the germline V gene are LNHNV and YYDKDF (reference sequence). The CDR3 contains 16 residues. With 5 bases clipped from V and 7 bases from J, the junction kept 17 bases outside the gene matches. CDR3: CATSPGSPTGKDEQYF. In nucleotides, the CDR3 is TGTGCCACCAGCCCCGGGTCCCCGACAGGGAAAGATGAGCAGTACTTC.

The chain recombines TRBV6-4 with TRBJ2-3; TRBD1 might be the D (5 bases). Per germline, CDR1 MRHNA and CDR2 SNTAGT. The V and J ends lost 5 bases and 1 base respectively, with 10 bases between them. This CDR3 region has 14 residues. The CDR3 DNA sequence: TGTGCCAGCAGTATCGTAGGGGGCACAGATACGCAGTATTTT. It yields the protein CASSIVGGTDTQYF.

This rearrangement joins TRBV30 to TRBJ1-1; D perhaps matches TRBD1 (5 bases). Trimming removed 0 bases from V and 10 bases from J, with 12 bases in between. From germline, CDR1 is GTSNPN and CDR2 SVGIG (reference sequence). This CDR3 contains 12 residues. CDR3 coding DNA: TGTGCCTGGAGTGTTGATCTTAGGGGAGCTTTCTTT. This translates into CAWSVDLRGAFF.